The TCR beta chain under discussion was sequenced for a study of blood T cell repertoires in COVID-19. This table comes from immunoSEQ multiplex PCR, and its TCRdb copy is limited to in-frame clones, with some not included. The data contain 210,000 or so clones, around 84% of them singletons. CDR1 and CDR2 from the germline V gene are KGHSH and LQKENI. The V gene lost 3 bases and the J gene lost 0 bases, with 11 bases spanning the gap. CDR3 length equals 16 residues. The genes are TRBV18 and TRBJ2-2; D gene uncertain. Sequencing was done on a sample of PBMCs or T cells enriched from blood (not recorded which). The origin of this receptor is a man aged 30-40 years with acute COVID-19. The CDR3: CASSPAPMSNTGELFF. The DNA of the CDR3 is TGTGCCAGCTCACCGGCCCCCATGTCGAACACCGGGGAGCTGTTTTTT.